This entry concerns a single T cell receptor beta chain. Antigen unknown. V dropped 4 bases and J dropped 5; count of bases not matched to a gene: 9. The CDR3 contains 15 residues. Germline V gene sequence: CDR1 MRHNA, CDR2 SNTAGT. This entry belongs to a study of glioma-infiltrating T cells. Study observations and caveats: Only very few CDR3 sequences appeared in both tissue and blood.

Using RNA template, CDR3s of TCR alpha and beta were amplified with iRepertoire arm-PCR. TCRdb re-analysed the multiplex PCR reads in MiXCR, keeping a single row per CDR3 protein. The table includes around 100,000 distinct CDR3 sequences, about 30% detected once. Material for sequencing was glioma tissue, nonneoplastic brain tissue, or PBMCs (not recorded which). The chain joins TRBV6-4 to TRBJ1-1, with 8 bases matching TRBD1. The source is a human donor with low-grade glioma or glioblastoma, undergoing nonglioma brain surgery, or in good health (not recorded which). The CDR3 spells CASSARGQGGTEAFF. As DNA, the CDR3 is TGTGCCAGCAGTGCCAGGGGGCAGGGAGGGACTGAAGCTTTCTTT.